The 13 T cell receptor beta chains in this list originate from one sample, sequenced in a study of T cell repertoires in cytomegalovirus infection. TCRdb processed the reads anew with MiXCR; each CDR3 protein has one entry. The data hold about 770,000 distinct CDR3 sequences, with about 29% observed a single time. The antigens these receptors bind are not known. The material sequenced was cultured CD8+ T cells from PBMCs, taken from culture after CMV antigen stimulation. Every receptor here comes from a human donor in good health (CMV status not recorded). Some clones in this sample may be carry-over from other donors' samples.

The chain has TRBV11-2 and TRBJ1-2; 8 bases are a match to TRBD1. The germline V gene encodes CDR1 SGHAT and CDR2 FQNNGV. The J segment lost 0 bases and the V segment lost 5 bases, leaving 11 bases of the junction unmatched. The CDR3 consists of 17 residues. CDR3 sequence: CASSPWDRQTSNYGYTF. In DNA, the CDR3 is TGTGCCAGCAGCCCCTGGGACAGGCAAACTTCTAACTATGGCTACACCTTC. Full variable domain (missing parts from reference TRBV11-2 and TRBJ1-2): EAGVAQSPRYKIIEKRQSVAFWCNPISGHATLYWYQQILGQGPKLLIQFQNNGVVDDSQLPKDRFSAERLKGVDSTLKIQPAKLEDSAVYLCASSPWDRQTSNYGYTFGSGTRLTVV.

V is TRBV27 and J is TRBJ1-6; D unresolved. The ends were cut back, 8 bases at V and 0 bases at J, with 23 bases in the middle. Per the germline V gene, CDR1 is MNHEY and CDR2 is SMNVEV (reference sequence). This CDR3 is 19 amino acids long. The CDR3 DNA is TGTGCCAGCGGCTACCAGGTTTCCCTAAGAAGCTCCTATAATTCACCCCTCCACTTT. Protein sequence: CASGYQVSLRSSYNSPLHF.

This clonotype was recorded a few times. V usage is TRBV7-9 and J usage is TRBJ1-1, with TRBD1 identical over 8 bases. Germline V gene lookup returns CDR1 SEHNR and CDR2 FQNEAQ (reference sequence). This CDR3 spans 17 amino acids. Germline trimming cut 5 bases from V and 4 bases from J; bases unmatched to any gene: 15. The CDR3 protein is CASSGRGRPAGVTEAFF. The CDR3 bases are TGTGCCAGCAGCGGCAGGGGGCGGCCGGCTGGTGTCACTGAAGCTTTCTTT.

This chain's CDR3 is CASSQSGQGLSGDTEAFF. CDR3 in DNA: TGTGCCAGCAGCCAAAGCGGACAGGGGTTGTCTGGGGATACTGAAGCTTTCTTT. The rearrangement joins TRBV6-2 or TRBV6-3 to TRBJ1-1, with 9 bases identical to TRBD1. CDR1 is MNHEY, CDR2 SVGEGT, per germline. This CDR3 spans 18 amino acids. The J segment lost 5 bases and the V segment lost 6 bases, leaving 19 bases of the junction unmatched.

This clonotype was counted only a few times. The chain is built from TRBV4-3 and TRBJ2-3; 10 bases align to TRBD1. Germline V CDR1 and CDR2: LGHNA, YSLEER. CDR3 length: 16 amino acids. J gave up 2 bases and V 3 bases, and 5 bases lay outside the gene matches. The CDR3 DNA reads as TGCGCCAGCAGCCAGGGGGACAGGGGATTCACAGATACGCAGTATTTT. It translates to CASSQGDRGFTDTQYF.

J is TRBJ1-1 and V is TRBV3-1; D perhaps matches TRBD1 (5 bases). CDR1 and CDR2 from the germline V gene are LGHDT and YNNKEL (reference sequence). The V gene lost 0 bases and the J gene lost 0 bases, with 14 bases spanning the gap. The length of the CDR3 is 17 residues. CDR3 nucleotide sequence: TGTGCCAGCAGCCAAGAAGGTCAGGGTATTATGAACACTGAAGCTTTCTTT. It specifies CASSQEGQGIMNTEAFF.

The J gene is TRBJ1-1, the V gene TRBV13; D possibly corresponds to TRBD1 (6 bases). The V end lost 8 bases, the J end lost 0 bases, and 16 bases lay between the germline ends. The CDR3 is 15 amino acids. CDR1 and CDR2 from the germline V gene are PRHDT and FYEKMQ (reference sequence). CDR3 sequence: CASHDGGLLNTEAFF. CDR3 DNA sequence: TGTGCCAGCCACGACGGGGGCCTCTTGAACACTGAAGCTTTCTTT.

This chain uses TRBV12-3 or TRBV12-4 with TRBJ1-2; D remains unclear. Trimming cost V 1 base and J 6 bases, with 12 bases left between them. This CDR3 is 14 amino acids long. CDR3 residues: CASSLDIIGDGYTF. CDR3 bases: TGTGCCAGCAGTTTAGATATTATCGGGGATGGCTACACCTTC.

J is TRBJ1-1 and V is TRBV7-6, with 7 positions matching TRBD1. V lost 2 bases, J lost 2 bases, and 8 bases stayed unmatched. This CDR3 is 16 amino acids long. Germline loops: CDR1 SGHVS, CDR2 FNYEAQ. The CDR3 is CASSLPFGTDNTEAFF. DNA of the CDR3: TGTGCCAGCAGCTTACCATTCGGGACAGACAACACTGAAGCTTTCTTT.

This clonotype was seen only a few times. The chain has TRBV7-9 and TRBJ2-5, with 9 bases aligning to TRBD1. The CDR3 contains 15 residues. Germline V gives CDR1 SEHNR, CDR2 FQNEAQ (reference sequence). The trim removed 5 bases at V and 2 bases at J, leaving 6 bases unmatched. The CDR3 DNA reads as TGTGCCAGCAGCGCCGCGGGACAGGGACAAGAGACCCAGTACTTC. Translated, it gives CASSAAGQGQETQYF. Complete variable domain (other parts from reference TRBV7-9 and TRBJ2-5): DTGVSQNPRHKITKRGQNVTFRCDPISEHNRLYWYRQTLGQGPEFLTYFQNEAQLEKSRLLSDRFSAERPKGSFSTLEIQRTEQGDSAMYLCASSAAGQGQETQYFGPGTRLLVL.

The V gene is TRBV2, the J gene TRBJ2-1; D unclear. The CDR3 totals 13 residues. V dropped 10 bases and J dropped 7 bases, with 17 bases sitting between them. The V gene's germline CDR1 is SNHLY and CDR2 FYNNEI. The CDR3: CATLRVGANEQFF. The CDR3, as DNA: TGTGCCACCTTAAGGGTTGGCGCGAATGAGCAGTTCTTC.

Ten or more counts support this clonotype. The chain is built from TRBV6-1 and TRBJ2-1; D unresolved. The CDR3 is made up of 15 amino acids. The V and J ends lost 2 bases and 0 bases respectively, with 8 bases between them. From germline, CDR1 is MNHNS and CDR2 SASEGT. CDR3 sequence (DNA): TGTGCCAGCAGTGAAAGGGTGAACTCCTACAATGAGCAGTTCTTC. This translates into CASSERVNSYNEQFF.

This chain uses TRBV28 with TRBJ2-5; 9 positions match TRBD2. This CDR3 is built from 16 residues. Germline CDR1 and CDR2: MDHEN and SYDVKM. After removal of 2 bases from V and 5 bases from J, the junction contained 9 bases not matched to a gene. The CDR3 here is CASSLQSAGGGETQYF. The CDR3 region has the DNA TGTGCCAGCAGTTTACAGTCAGCGGGGGGAGGGGAGACCCAGTACTTC.